The present entry profiles one T cell receptor beta chain with its context. What it recognizes is unknown. The data derive from a study of T cell repertoires in cytomegalovirus infection. TCRdb reprocessed the reads via MiXCR and lists one record per CDR3 protein. Of about 220,000 distinct CDR3 sequences in the sample, approximately 40% were seen once. The source material was CD8+ T cells from cultured PBMCs, sampled from culture after CMV antigen stimulation. This TCR came from a human donor in good health (CMV status not recorded). Some clones in this sample may be carry-over from other donors' samples.

The chain's CDR3 is CASSLDIGRLEQYF. The CDR3 coding sequence is TGTGCCAGCAGCTTAGATATAGGGCGACTCGAGCAGTACTTC. This chain uses TRBV7-2 with TRBJ2-7; unclear D gene. With 1 base removed from V and 6 bases from J, the gap between germline ends came to 13 bases. There are 14 residues in the CDR3. CDR1 SGHTA and CDR2 FQGNSA come from the germline V gene.